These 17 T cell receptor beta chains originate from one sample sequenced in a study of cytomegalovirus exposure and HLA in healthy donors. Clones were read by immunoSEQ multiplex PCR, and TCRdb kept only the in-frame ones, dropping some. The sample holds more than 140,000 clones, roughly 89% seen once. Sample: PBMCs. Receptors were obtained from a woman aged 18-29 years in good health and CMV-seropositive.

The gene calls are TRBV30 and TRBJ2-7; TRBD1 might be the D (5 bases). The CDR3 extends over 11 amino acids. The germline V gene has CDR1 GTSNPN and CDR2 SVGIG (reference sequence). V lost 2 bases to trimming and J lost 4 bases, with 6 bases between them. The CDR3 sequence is CAWSQGYEQYF. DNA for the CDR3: TGTGCCTGGAGTCAGGGTTACGAGCAGTACTTC.

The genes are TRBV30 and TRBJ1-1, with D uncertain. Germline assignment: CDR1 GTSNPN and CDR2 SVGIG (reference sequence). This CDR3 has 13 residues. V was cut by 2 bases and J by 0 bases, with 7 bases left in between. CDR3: CAWSSRMNTEAFF. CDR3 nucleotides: TGTGCCTGGAGTAGCAGGATGAACACTGAAGCTTTCTTT.

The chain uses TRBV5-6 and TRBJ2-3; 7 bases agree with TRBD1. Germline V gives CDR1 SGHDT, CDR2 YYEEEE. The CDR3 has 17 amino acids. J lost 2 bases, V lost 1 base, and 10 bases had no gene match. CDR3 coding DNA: TGTGCCAGCAGCTTGCTATCGACAGGGACGTTCACAGATACGCAGTATTTT. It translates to CASSLLSTGTFTDTQYF. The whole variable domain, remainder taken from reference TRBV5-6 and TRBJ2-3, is DAGVTQSPTHLIKTRGQQVTLRCSPKSGHDTVSWYQQALGQGPQFIFQYYEEEERQRGNFPDRFSGHQFPNYSSELNVNALLLGDSALYLCASSLLSTGTFTDTQYFGPGTRLTVL.

The CDR3 nucleotides are TGTGCCAGCAGTTATGTCAGGGAAACTGGCTACACCTTC. It specifies CASSYVRETGYTF. The chain combines TRBV6-6 with TRBJ1-2, with D possibly being TRBD1 (5 bases). V lost 3 bases to trimming and J lost 7 bases, with 12 bases between them. CDR1 is MNHNY, CDR2 SVGAGI, per germline (reference sequence). The CDR3 contains 13 residues.

CDR3 bases: TGTGCCAGCAGCTTAGACGGGACAGTCTACAATGAGCAGTTCTTC. As protein: CASSLDGTVYNEQFF. The gene calls are TRBV7-2 and TRBJ2-1; 7 bases are shared with TRBD1. The CDR3 consists of 15 residues. J was trimmed by 3 bases and V by 1 base; bases with no gene match: 3. Germline V gene lookup returns CDR1 SGHTA and CDR2 FQGNSA.

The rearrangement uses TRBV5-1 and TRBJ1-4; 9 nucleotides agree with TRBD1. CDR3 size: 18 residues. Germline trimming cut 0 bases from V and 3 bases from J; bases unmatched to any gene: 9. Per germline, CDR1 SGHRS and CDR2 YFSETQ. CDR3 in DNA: TGCGCCAGCAGCTTGGCCGACAGGGGGGTCTTACCTAATGAAAAACTGTTTTTT. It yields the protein CASSLADRGVLPNEKLFF. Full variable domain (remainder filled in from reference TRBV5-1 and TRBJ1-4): KAGVTQTPRYLIKTRGQQVTLSCSPISGHRSVSWYQQTPGQGLQFLFEYFSETQRNKGNFPGRFSGRQFSNSRSEMNVSTLELGDSALYLCASSLADRGVLPNEKLFFGSGTQLSVL.

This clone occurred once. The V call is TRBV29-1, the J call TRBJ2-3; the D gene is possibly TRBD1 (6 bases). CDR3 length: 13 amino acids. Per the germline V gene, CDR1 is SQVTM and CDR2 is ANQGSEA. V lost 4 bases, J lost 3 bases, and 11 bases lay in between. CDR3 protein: CSVGTVLTDTQYF. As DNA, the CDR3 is TGCAGCGTTGGGACAGTCCTTACAGATACGCAGTATTTT.

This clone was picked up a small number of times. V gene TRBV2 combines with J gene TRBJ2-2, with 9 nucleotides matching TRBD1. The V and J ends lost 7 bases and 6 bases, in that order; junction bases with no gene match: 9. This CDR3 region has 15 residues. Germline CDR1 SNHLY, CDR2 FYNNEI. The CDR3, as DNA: TGTGCCAGCAAAATCCGAACAGGGGGCCCCGGGGAGCTGTTTTTT. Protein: CASKIRTGGPGELFF.

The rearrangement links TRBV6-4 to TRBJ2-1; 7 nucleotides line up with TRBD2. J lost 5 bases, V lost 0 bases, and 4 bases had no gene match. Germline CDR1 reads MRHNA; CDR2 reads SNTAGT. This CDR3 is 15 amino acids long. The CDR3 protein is CASSDSLSGNNEQFF. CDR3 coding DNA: TGTGCCAGCAGTGACTCACTGAGCGGGAACAATGAGCAGTTCTTC.

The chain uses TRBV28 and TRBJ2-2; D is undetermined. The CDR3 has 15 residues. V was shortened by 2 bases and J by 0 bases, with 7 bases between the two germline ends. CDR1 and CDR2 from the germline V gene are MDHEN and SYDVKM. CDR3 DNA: TGTGCCAGCAGTTTAGAGGTTTCGAACACCGGGGAGCTGTTTTTT. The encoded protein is CASSLEVSNTGELFF.

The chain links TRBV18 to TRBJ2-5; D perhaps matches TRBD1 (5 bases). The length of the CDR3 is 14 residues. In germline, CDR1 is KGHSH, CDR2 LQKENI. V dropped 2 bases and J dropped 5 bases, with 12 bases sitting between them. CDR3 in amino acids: CASSPSRDGETQYF. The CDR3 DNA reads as TGTGCCAGCTCACCATCCAGGGATGGGGAGACCCAGTACTTC.

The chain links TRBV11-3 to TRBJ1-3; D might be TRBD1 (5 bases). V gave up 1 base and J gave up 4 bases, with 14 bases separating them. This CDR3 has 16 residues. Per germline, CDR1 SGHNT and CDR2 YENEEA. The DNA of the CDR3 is TGTGCCAGCAGCTTAGGGGAGGGGATCTCCGGAAACACCATATATTTT. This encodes CASSLGEGISGNTIYF.

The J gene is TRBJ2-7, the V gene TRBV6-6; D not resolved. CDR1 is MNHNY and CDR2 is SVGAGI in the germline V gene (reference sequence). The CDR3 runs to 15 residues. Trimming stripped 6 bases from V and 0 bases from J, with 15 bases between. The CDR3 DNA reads TGTGCCAGCAGACCTCCTTTACAAATCTCCTACGAGCAGTACTTC. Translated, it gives CASRPPLQISYEQYF.

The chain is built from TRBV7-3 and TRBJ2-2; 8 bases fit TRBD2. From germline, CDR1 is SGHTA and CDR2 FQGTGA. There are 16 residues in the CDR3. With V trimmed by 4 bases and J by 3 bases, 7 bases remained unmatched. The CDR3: CASSSISGIDTGELFF. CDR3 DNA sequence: TGTGCCAGCAGCTCCATTAGCGGGATCGACACCGGGGAGCTGTTTTTT. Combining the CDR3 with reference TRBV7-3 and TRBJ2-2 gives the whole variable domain GAGVSQTPSNKVTEKGKYVELRCDPISGHTALYWYRQSLGQGPEFLIYFQGTGAADDSGLPNDRFFAVRPEGSVSTLKIQRTERGDSAVYLCASSSISGIDTGELFFGEGSRLTVL.

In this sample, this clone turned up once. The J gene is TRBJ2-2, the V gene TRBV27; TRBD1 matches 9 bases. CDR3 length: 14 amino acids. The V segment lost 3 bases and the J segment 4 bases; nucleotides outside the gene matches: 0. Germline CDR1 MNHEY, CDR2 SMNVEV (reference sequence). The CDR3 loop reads CASSLTGGTGELFF. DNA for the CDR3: TGTGCCAGCAGTTTGACAGGGGGCACCGGGGAGCTGTTTTTT.

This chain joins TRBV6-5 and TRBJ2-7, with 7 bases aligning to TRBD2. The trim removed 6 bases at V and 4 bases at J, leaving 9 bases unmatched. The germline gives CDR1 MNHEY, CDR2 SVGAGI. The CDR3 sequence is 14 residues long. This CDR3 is CASRRLASYYEQYF. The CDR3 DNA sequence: TGTGCCAGCAGAAGACTAGCCTCCTATTACGAGCAGTACTTC.

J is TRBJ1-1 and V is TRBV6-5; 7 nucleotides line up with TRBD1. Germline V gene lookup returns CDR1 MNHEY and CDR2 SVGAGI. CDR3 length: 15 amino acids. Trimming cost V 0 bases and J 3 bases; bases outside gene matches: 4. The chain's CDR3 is CASSYSPTGDTEAFF. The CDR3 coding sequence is TGTGCCAGCAGTTACTCACCAACAGGGGACACTGAAGCTTTCTTT.